These 15 T cell receptor beta chains were sequenced from one sample in a study of long-term antiretroviral therapy in people with HIV. An immunoSEQ assay, version v3.0, was performed at survey level. The assay was immunoSEQ multiplex PCR, and TCRdb's table has in-frame clones only and misses some. The data contain about 40,000 clones, 75% to 90% of them singletons. This specimen consisted of unsorted PBMCs, obtained 3.1 years after starting antiretroviral therapy. These receptors were taken from a woman aged 50 to 60 with HIV.

The chain carries TRBV9 and TRBJ1-2; TRBD1 is a possible D gene (6 bases). The germline V gene has CDR1 SGDLS and CDR2 YYNGEE. This CDR3 region has 17 residues. V shed 2 bases and J shed 4 bases, with 21 bases lying between them. CDR3 region: CASSVTDGGSSSYGYTF. As DNA, the CDR3 is TGTGCCAGCAGCGTGACAGACGGGGGCTCCTCAAGCTATGGCTACACCTTC.

The gene calls are TRBV6-1 and TRBJ2-7; a weak D match, TRBD2 (5 bases). The CDR3 length is 11 residues. The germline V gene has CDR1 MNHNS and CDR2 SASEGT. V was shortened by 9 bases and J by 0 bases, with 6 bases between the two germline ends. The DNA for the CDR3 is TGTGCCAGTGGGAGCTCCTACGAGCAGTACTTC. Translation: CASGSSYEQYF.

V and J are TRBV29-1 and TRBJ1-4; no clear D. There are 12 residues in the CDR3. Germline-derived CDR1 and CDR2 are SQVTM and ANQGSEA. Between the trimmed V and J ends, which lost 5 bases and 8 bases, there was a span of 12 bases. The CDR3 protein is CSVNGPLEKLFF. The CDR3 nucleotides are TGCAGCGTTAACGGACCACTGGAAAAACTGTTTTTT. The full variable domain, completed using reference TRBV29-1 and TRBJ1-4, is SAVISQKPSRDICQRGTSLTIQCQVDSQVTMMFWYRQQPGQSLTLIATANQGSEATYESGFVIDKFPISRPNLTFSTLTVSNMSPEDSSIYLCSVNGPLEKLFFGSGTQLSVL.

The chain couples TRBV5-6 to TRBJ2-3, with a weak D call TRBD1 (6 bases). This CDR3 comprises 15 residues. Trimming pared 0 bases from V and 2 bases from J, leaving 10 bases between. CDR1 and CDR2 (germline): SGHDT, YYEEEE. The CDR3 bases are TGTGCCAGCAGCTTGGGGGGGCCCCCCACAGATACGCAGTATTTT. Its translation: CASSLGGPPTDTQYF. The full variable domain, with the rest looked up from reference TRBV5-6 and TRBJ2-3, is DAGVTQSPTHLIKTRGQQVTLRCSPKSGHDTVSWYQQALGQGPQFIFQYYEEEERQRGNFPDRFSGHQFPNYSSELNVNALLLGDSALYLCASSLGGPPTDTQYFGPGTRLTVL.

This clone was detected a few times. V is TRBV19 and J is TRBJ1-1; D remains unclear. V lost 3 bases to trimming and J lost 1 base, with 6 bases between them. This CDR3 comprises 13 residues. CDR1 LNHDA and CDR2 SQIVND come from the germline V gene (reference sequence). CDR3 in amino acids: CASSISRNTEAFF. The CDR3 bases are TGTGCCAGTAGTATCTCCCGGAACACTGAAGCTTTCTTT.

This clone was picked up one time. The rearrangement joins TRBV4-3 to TRBJ2-7; D uncertain. CDR1 LGHNA and CDR2 YSLEER come from the germline V gene. Trimming pared 1 base from V and 2 bases from J, leaving 9 bases between. The CDR3 spans 14 residues. CDR3 sequence: CASSQGLFAYEQYF. The CDR3 DNA follows: TGCGCCAGCAGCCAAGGTCTGTTCGCCTACGAGCAGTACTTC.

The chain has TRBV5-1 and TRBJ1-2; 8 nucleotides match TRBD1. This CDR3 region has 16 residues. J lost 0 bases, V lost 2 bases, and 6 bases had no gene match. Germline V gives CDR1 SGHRS, CDR2 YFSETQ. Here the CDR3 reads CASSFDSDRANYGYTF. CDR3 nucleotide sequence: TGCGCCAGCAGCTTCGATTCGGACAGGGCTAACTATGGCTACACCTTC.

The chain has TRBV5-4 and TRBJ1-6; perhaps TRBD1 as D (6 bases). Trimming left V 6 bases short and J 0 bases short, with 13 bases between. CDR3 length: 16 amino acids. The germline V gene encodes CDR1 SGHNT and CDR2 YYREEE (reference sequence). The CDR3: CASNTRGSSYNSPLHF. In nucleotides, the CDR3 is TGTGCCAGCAACACTAGGGGGAGCTCCTATAATTCACCCCTCCACTTT.

About this clone: One junction end does not reproduce the germline sequence, and a read error may be involved. The gene calls are TRBV7-7 and TRBJ1-4; TRBD1 agrees at 8 bases. Germline CDR1 and CDR2: SSHAT and FNYEAQ (reference sequence). The CDR3 loop spans 15 amino acids. Here the CDR3 DNA reads TGTGCTAGCAGCTATGGTCAGGGGGCGAGTGAAAAACTGTTTTTT. The encoded protein is CASSYGQGASEKLFF.

The chain recombines TRBV19 with TRBJ2-1, with D unclear. The germline CDR1 and CDR2 sequences are LNHDA and SQIVND (reference sequence). Deletions cut 6 bases from V and 4 bases from J, with 4 bases between. This CDR3 spans 11 amino acids. CDR3 in DNA: TGTGCCAGTAGGTCTTACAATGAGCAGTTCTTC. This sequence encodes CASRSYNEQFF.

The genes are TRBV7-9 and TRBJ2-5, with TRBD2 matching over 11 bases. The germline CDR1 and CDR2 sequences are SEHNR and FQNEAQ (reference sequence). V gave up 5 bases and J gave up 1 base; unmatched junction bases: 9. This CDR3 region has 17 residues. As DNA, the CDR3 is TGTGCCAGCAGCCTGCCCTTACTAGCGGGGGTCCAAGAGACCCAGTACTTC. Residues: CASSLPLLAGVQETQYF.

The rearrangement uses TRBV2 and TRBJ2-2; no firm D call. Germline loops: CDR1 SNHLY, CDR2 FYNNEI. The CDR3 spans 11 residues. Trimming took 6 bases from V and 5 from J, leaving 4 bases between them. Here the CDR3 reads CASRDTGELFF. DNA for the CDR3: TGTGCCAGCAGAGATACCGGGGAGCTGTTTTTT.

The gene calls are TRBV2 and TRBJ2-7, with D possibly TRBD2 on 6 matching bases. Germline CDR1 reads SNHLY; CDR2 reads FYNNEI. The CDR3 spans 14 residues. V lost 0 bases and J lost 2, with 8 bases in between. CDR3 coding DNA: TGTGCCAGCAGTGAAGCGCGGGAAACCTACGAGCAGTACTTC. Its protein is CASSEARETYEQYF.

DNA of the CDR3: TGTGCCAGCAGGGGAGGACAGGGGCCGACCAGTTCGAAAGCTTTCTTT. This gives the protein CASRGGQGPTSSKAFF. V and J are TRBV2 and TRBJ1-1; TRBD1 aligns across 9 bases. CDR3 length: 16 amino acids. The V gene's germline CDR1 is SNHLY and CDR2 FYNNEI. Trimming took 6 bases from V and 9 from J; bases not matched to a gene: 17.

The V call is TRBV30, the J call TRBJ1-6; 10 bases agree with TRBD1. Per the germline V gene, CDR1 is GTSNPN and CDR2 is SVGIG (reference sequence). The CDR3 contains 16 residues. Germline trimming cut 2 bases from V and 6 bases from J; bases unmatched to any gene: 7. CDR3 sequence (DNA): TGTGCCTGGAGTCACTCCCGACAGGGGGCTAATTCACCCCTCCACTTT. It encodes CAWSHSRQGANSPLHF.